Sequencing of this T cell receptor (beta chain) was carried out in a study of T cells in Graves' hyperthyroidism and ophthalmopathy. What was amplified from RNA transcripts were TCR beta CDR3 regions. The HTBI primer set served for first-round RT-PCR of the TCR CDR3. Using its own MiXCR run on the multiplex PCR reads, TCRdb lists one record per CDR3 protein. In the table there are approximately 400,000 distinct CDR3 sequences, 15% to 17% of which are singletons. In its sample, this clonotype was seen a few times. A much bigger clone sits one base away, suggesting this may be a read error. Disease duration under 2 months; hyperthyroidism patients were aged 18 to 65. This receptor was obtained from a young woman with Graves' hyperthyroidism. The specimen was blood.

The CDR3 DNA reads TGTGCCAGCACTGCCGAGACCGGGGAGCTGGTTTTT. Translated, it gives CASTAETGELVF. The chain recombines TRBV2 with TRBJ2-2; maybe TRBD2 (5 bases). Per the germline V gene, CDR1 is SNHLY and CDR2 is FYNNEI. The CDR3 is 12 residues long.